The 21 T cell receptor beta chains in this list originate from one sample, sequenced in a study of T cells in Graves' hyperthyroidism and ophthalmopathy (dated by TCRdb to between 2018 and 2021). The library was produced with multiplex PCR. For sequencing, an Illumina HiSeq 2000 was employed. Amplification of TCR beta CDR3 regions was carried out from RNA transcripts. For the first round of RT-PCR on the TCR CDR3, the HTBI primer set was used together with the Qiagen OneStep RT-PCR kit. In TCRdb, the public reads were trimmed at Q25 with fastp and aligned with MiXCR, with productive beta chains retained. Rows with a matching CDR3 protein are joined into one entry that keeps the most common DNA and genes. The sample contains roughly 700,000 distinct CDR3 sequences, over 35% of them found a single time. Roughly 31% of the sample is taken by the ten largest. Sequenced input: blood. Receptor source: a woman aged 40 to 50 with Graves' hyperthyroidism.

This clonotype was seen ten or more times. The chain recombines TRBV7-2 with TRBJ2-5; possible D gene TRBD1, 6 bases. Trimming removed 5 bases at V and 3 bases at J, with 13 bases between. CDR3 length: 14 amino acids. Germline V gives CDR1 SGHTA, CDR2 FQGNSA. Here the CDR3 DNA reads TGTGCCAGCAGCCTATACGACAGGAAAGAGACCCAGTACTTC. This gives the protein CASSLYDRKETQYF.

The sample holds many counts of this clonotype. This sequence joins TRBV15 and TRBJ1-5; D is unresolved. Germline V CDR1 and CDR2: LNHNV, YYDKDF (reference sequence). V was trimmed by 0 bases and J by 7 bases, leaving 4 bases between them. This CDR3 is 12 amino acids long. The CDR3 is CATSRDAQPQHF. CDR3 nucleotides: TGTGCCACCAGCAGAGATGCCCAGCCCCAGCATTTT. The full variable domain, with the rest looked up from reference TRBV15 and TRBJ1-5, is DAMVIQNPRYQVTQFGKPVTLSCSQTLNHNVMYWYQQKSSQAPKLLFHYYDKDFNNEADTPDNFQSRRPNTSFCFLDIRSPGLGDTAMYLCATSRDAQPQHFGDGTRLSIL.

The chain couples TRBV12-3 or TRBV12-4 to TRBJ2-3; D is perhaps TRBD1 (5 bases). The CDR3 is made up of 17 amino acids. Trimming pared 8 bases from V and 3 bases from J, leaving 24 bases between. The CDR3 DNA reads as TGTGCCAGCGGAAAGGGGCAGGGAAGTTTTAGGACAGATACGCAGTATTTT. It encodes CASGKGQGSFRTDTQYF.

The chain has TRBV12-3 or TRBV12-4 and TRBJ1-1, with D uncertain. The CDR3 has 13 residues. V lost 1 base to trimming and J lost 6 bases, with 9 bases between them. CDR3 protein: CASSLVLVAEAFF. In DNA form, the CDR3 reads TGTGCCAGCAGTTTAGTTTTGGTAGCTGAAGCTTTCTTT.

This clonotype was counted a few times. This sequence joins TRBV7-9 and TRBJ1-1; D remains unclear. The V end lost 3 bases, the J end lost 1 base, and 12 bases lay between the germline ends. Germline V gene sequence: CDR1 SEHNR, CDR2 FQNEAQ (reference sequence). There are 15 residues in the CDR3. Here the CDR3 reads CASSFNPNKNTEAFF. CDR3 sequence (DNA): TGTGCCAGCAGCTTTAACCCGAATAAGAACACTGAAGCTTTCTTT.

CDR3 protein: CASTRGGREWNTEAFF. For the CDR3, the DNA is TGTGCCAGCACTCGCGGGGGCCGGGAGTGGAACACTGAAGCTTTCTTT. This chain uses TRBV2 with TRBJ1-1; D may be TRBD1 (6 bases). Germline CDR1 reads SNHLY; CDR2 reads FYNNEI. V lost 7 bases, J lost 1 base, and 19 bases lay in between. The CDR3 covers 16 residues.

This clonotype occurred many times. This chain connects TRBV14 to TRBJ1-1; 7 bases line up with TRBD1. J gave up 5 bases and V 4 bases, and 13 bases lay outside the gene matches. Germline CDR1 is SGHDN and CDR2 is FVKESK. This CDR3 is 16 amino acids long. The chain's CDR3 is CASSPHSGGMVTEAFF. CDR3 in DNA: TGTGCCAGCAGCCCTCACTCAGGGGGAATGGTGACTGAAGCTTTCTTT.

The chain recombines TRBV28 with TRBJ1-4; D remains ambiguous. V was pared by 3 bases and J by 0 bases, with 8 bases between. The germline V gene has CDR1 MDHEN and CDR2 SYDVKM. The CDR3 spans 15 residues. CDR3: CASSLAVATNEKLFF. Here the CDR3 DNA reads TGTGCCAGCAGTTTGGCCGTTGCAACTAATGAAAAACTGTTTTTT.

Only a few counts were recorded for this clonotype. V gene TRBV27 combines with J gene TRBJ1-5; the D gene is possibly TRBD1 (6 bases). V shed 5 bases and J shed 7 bases, with 15 bases lying between them. CDR1 is MNHEY, CDR2 SMNVEV, per germline (reference sequence). This CDR3 is 14 amino acids long. CDR3 coding DNA: TGTGCCAGCAGTCATGGGGGGGCGGGGCAGCCCCAGCATTTT. Protein product: CASSHGGAGQPQHF.

The V call is TRBV6-1, the J call TRBJ2-7; D is uncertain. This CDR3 is built from 17 residues. V gave up 4 bases and J gave up 0 bases, with 19 bases separating them. Germline-derived CDR1 and CDR2 are MNHNS and SASEGT. As DNA, the CDR3 is TGTGCCAGCAGTGCTAGAGATATGGAGACAAGCTCCTACGAGCAGTACTTC. It encodes CASSARDMETSSYEQYF.

The chain employs TRBV4-3 and TRBJ2-6; D ambiguous. The CDR3 has 18 amino acids. V lost 0 bases to trimming and J lost 0 bases, with 12 bases between them. Germline lookup yields CDR1 LGHNA and CDR2 YSLEER. CDR3 bases: TGCGCCAGCAGCCAAGATAGTATCTATGTCTCTGGGGCCAACGTCCTGACTTTC. Residues: CASSQDSIYVSGANVLTF.

Ten or more counts support this clonotype. This chain uses TRBV14 with TRBJ2-7, with unresolved D. CDR1 SGHDN and CDR2 FVKESK come from the germline V gene. V was cut by 1 base and J by 2 bases, with 6 bases left in between. The CDR3 length is 13 residues. CDR3 residues: CASSQGSPYEQYF. The CDR3, as DNA: TGTGCCAGCAGCCAAGGGTCTCCCTACGAGCAGTACTTC.

There are a few counts of this clonotype. The chain joins TRBV9 to TRBJ2-6, with 12 nucleotides matching TRBD1. Trimming took 0 bases from V and 0 from J; bases not matched to a gene: 13. CDR3 length equals 22 residues. CDR1 and CDR2 from the germline V gene are SGDLS and YYNGEE. The CDR3 nucleotides read TGTGCCAGCAGCGTAGCCCCTGGGACCTCGGGACAGGGGGCCTCTGGGGCCAACGTCCTGACTTTC. It translates to CASSVAPGTSGQGASGANVLTF.

The genes are TRBV7-2 and TRBJ2-3, with D perhaps TRBD1 (5 bases). Germline V gives CDR1 SGHTA, CDR2 FQGNSA. CDR3 length equals 12 residues. Trimming removed 5 bases at V and 7 bases at J, with 10 bases between. The DNA of the CDR3 is TGTGCCAGCAGCGCTGACAGCCATACGCAGTATTTT. Translation gives CASSADSHTQYF.

The J gene is TRBJ2-3, the V gene TRBV10-3; either TRBD1 or TRBD2 may supply D (5 bases each). The V end was cut by 8 bases, the J end by 4 bases, with 10 bases between. CDR1 is ENHRY and CDR2 is SYGVKD in the germline V gene. CDR3 length: 12 residues. The CDR3 region has the DNA TGTGCCATCCAGGGAGAGGCAGATACGCAGTATTTT. This gives the protein CAIQGEADTQYF.

The CDR3 is CASSEGSPSGSREQYF. Written as DNA, the CDR3 is TGTGCCAGCAGTGAAGGGAGTCCTAGCGGGAGTCGCGAGCAGTACTTC. The genes are TRBV25-1 and TRBJ2-7; 10 nucleotides line up with TRBD2. The CDR3 sequence is 16 residues long. V was pared by 2 bases and J by 6 bases, with 10 bases of the junction left unmatched. Germline CDR1 MGHDK, CDR2 SYGVNS.

The chain is built from TRBV7-7 and TRBJ2-7; D is perhaps TRBD1 or TRBD2 (5 bases each). The V gene lost 6 bases and the J gene lost 0 bases, with 15 bases spanning the gap. Germline-derived CDR1 and CDR2 are SSHAT and FNYEAQ (reference sequence). The CDR3 contains 15 residues. CDR3 amino acids: CASRPLSGTSYEQYF. The CDR3 nucleotides are TGTGCCAGCAGACCCTTAAGTGGGACCTCCTACGAGCAGTACTTC.

The J gene is TRBJ2-7, the V gene TRBV7-2; D assignment may be TRBD1 or TRBD2 (5 bases each). Per the germline V gene, CDR1 is SGHTA and CDR2 is FQGNSA. The CDR3 runs to 14 residues. Deletions cut 5 bases from V and 3 bases from J, with 14 bases between. DNA for the CDR3: TGTGCCAGCAGCCAGTCTGGGGACCTCTACGAGCAGTACTTC. It yields the protein CASSQSGDLYEQYF.

In the case of this clonotype: No conserved phenylalanine or tryptophan ends this CDR3, so it is likely a read error. The chain combines TRBV20-1 with TRBJ2-6; D is perhaps TRBD2 (5 bases). CDR1 and CDR2 from the germline V gene are DFQATT and SNEGSKA (reference sequence). V gave up 3 bases and J gave up 4 bases, with 16 bases separating them. The CDR3 has 16 residues. The CDR3 protein is CSARLRGFSGANVLTP. In DNA, the CDR3 is TGCAGTGCTAGGCTCAGAGGGTTCTCCGGGGCCAACGTCCTGACTCCA.

This clonotype was recorded at least ten times. The gene calls are TRBV15 and TRBJ1-2, with D perhaps TRBD1 (6 bases). Germline lookup yields CDR1 LNHNV and CDR2 YYDKDF (reference sequence). The CDR3 is 15 residues long. V was trimmed by 3 bases and J by 4 bases, leaving 15 bases between them. DNA for the CDR3: TGTGCCACCAGCAGCGGGTCACAGGGATCCTATGGCTACACCTTC. Translation: CATSSGSQGSYGYTF.

The CDR3 loop is CASSLSGLYGYTF. The CDR3 region has the DNA TGTGCCAGCAGTTTATCAGGGCTCTATGGCTACACCTTC. This chain joins TRBV27 and TRBJ1-2; D is unresolved. CDR1 MNHEY and CDR2 SMNVEV come from the germline V gene (reference sequence). Between the trimmed V and J ends, which lost 0 bases and 4 bases, there was a span of 6 bases. The length of the CDR3 is 13 residues.